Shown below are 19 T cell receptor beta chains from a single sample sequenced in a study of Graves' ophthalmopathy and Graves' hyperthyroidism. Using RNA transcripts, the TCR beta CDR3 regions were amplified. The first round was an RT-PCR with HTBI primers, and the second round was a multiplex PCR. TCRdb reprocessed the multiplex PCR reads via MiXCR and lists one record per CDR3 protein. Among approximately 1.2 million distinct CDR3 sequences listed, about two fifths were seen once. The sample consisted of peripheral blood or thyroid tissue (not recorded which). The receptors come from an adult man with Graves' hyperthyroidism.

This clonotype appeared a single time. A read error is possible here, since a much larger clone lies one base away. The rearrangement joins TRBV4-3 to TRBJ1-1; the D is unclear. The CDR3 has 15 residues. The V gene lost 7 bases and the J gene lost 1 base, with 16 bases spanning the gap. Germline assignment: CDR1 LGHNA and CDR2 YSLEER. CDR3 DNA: TGCGCCAGCAACCACCACGTGGGGAAGAACACTGAAGCTTTCTTT. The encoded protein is CASNHHVGKNTEAFF.

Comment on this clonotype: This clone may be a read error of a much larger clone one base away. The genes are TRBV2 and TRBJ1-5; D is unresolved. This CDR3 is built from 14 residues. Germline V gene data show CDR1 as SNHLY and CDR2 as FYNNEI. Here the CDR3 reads CASSQALPNRPQHF. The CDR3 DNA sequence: TGTGCCAGCAGCCAAGCGCTACCTAATCGGCCCCAGCATTTT. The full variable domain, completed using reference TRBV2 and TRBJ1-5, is EPEVTQTPSHQVTQMGQEVILRCVPISNHLYFYWYRQILGQKVEFLVSFYNNEISEKSEIFDDQFSVERPDGSNFTLKIRSTKLEDSAMYFCASSQALPNRPQHFGDGTRLSIL.

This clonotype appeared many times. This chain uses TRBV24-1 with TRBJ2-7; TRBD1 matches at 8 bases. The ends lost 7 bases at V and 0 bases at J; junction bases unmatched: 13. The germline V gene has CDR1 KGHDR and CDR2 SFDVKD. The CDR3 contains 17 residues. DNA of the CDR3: TGTGCCACCAGCGGCAGGGGGCCAGGCTCTCTCTCCTACGAGCAGTACTTC. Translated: CATSGRGPGSLSYEQYF.

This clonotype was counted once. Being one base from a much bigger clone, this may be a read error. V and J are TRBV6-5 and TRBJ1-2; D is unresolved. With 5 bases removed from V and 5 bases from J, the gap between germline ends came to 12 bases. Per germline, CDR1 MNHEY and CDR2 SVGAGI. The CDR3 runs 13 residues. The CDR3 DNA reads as TGTGCCAGCAGTCAAGTGGGCCTATATGGCTACACCTTC. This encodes CASSQVGLYGYTF.

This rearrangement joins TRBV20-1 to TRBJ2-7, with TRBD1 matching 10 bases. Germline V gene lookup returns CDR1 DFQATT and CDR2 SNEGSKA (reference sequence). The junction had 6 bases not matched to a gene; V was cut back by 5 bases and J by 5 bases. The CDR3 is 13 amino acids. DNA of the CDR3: TGCAGTGCTCCTGGGACAGGGGACCACGAGCAGTACTTC. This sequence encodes CSAPGTGDHEQYF.

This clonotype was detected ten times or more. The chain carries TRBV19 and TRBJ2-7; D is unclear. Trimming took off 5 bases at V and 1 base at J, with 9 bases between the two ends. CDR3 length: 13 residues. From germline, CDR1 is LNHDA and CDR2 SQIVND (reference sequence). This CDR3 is CASSLKFSYEQYF. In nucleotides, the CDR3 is TGTGCCAGTAGTCTTAAGTTTTCCTACGAGCAGTACTTC.

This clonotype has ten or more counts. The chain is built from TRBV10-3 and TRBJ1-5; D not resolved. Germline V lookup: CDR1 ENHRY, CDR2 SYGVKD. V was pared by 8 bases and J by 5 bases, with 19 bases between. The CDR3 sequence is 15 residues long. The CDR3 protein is CAIGTVDGGDQPQHF. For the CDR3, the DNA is TGTGCCATCGGAACGGTGGACGGTGGTGATCAGCCCCAGCATTTT.

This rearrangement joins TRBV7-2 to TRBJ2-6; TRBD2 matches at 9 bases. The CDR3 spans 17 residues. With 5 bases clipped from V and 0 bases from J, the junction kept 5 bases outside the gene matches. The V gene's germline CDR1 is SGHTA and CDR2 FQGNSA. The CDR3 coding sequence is TGTGCCAGCAGCGGGACAGCGGGAGGCTCTGGGGCCAACGTCCTGACTTTC. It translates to CASSGTAGGSGANVLTF.

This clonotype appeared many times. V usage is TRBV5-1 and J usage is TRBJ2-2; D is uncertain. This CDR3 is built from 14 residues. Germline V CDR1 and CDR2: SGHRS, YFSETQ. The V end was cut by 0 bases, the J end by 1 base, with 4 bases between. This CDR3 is CASSLAQNTGELFF. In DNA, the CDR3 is TGCGCCAGCAGCTTGGCCCAGAACACCGGGGAGCTGTTTTTT.

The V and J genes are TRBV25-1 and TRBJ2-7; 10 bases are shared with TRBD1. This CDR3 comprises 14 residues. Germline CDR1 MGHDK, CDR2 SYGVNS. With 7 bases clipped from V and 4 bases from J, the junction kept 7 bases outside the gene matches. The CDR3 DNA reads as TGTGCCAGCATTCCGGGACAGGGGTCTTACGAGCAGTACTTC. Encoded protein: CASIPGQGSYEQYF.

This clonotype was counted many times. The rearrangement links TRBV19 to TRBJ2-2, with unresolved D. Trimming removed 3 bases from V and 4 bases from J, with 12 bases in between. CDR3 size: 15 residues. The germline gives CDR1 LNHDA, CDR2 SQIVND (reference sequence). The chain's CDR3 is CASSIGQEVTGELFF. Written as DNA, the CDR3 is TGTGCCAGTAGTATCGGGCAGGAAGTCACCGGGGAGCTGTTTTTT. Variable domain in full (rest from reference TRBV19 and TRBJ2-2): DGGITQSPKYLFRKEGQNVTLSCEQNLNHDAMYWYRQDPGQGLRLIYYSQIVNDFQKGDIAEGYSVSREKKESFPLTVTSAQKNPTAFYLCASSIGQEVTGELFFGEGSRLTVL.

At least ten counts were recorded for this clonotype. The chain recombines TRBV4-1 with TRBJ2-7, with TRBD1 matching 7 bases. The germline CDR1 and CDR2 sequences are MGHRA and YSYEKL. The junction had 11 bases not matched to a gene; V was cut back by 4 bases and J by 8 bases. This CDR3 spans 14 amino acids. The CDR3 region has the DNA TGCGCCAGCAGCCGGAACCTGGGACAGCTTCAGCAGTACTTC. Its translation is CASSRNLGQLQQYF.

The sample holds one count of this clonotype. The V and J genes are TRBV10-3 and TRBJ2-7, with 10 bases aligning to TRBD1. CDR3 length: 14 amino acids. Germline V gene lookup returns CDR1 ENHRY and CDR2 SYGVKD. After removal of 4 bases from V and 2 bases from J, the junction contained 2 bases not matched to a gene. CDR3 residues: CAISVTGGAYEQYF. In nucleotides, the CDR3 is TGTGCCATCAGTGTGACAGGGGGCGCCTACGAGCAGTACTTC.

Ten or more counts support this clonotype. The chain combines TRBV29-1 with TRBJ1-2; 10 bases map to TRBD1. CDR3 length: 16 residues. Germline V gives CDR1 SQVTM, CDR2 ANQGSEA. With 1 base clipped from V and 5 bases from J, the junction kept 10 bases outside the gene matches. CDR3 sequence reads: CSVEVIWGQGRYGYTF. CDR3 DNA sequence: TGCAGCGTTGAAGTTATTTGGGGACAGGGGAGGTATGGCTACACCTTC.

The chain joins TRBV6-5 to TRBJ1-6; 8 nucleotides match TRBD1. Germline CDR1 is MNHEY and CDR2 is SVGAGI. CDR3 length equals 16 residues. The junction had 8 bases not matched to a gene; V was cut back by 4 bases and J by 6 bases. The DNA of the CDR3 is TGTGCCAGCAGTTCCGAACCGGGACAGGTTAATTCACCCCTCCACTTT. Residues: CASSSEPGQVNSPLHF.

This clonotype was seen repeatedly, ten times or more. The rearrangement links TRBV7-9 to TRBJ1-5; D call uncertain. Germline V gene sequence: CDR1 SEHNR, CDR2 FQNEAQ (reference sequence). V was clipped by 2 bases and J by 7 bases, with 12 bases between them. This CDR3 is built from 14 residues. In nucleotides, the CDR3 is TGTGCCAGCAGCTTACCGGGATTCGACCAGCCCCAGCATTTT. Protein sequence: CASSLPGFDQPQHF.

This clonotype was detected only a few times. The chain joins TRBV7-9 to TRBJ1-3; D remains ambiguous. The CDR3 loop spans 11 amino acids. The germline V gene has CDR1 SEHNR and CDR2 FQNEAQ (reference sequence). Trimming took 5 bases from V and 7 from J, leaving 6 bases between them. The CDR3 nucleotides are TGTGCCAGCAGCCCGTGGAACACCATATATTTT. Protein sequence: CASSPWNTIYF.

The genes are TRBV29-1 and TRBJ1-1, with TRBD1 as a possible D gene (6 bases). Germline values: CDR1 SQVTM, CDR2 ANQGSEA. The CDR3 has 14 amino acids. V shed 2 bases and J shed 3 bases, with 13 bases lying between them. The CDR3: CSVEKGEGDTEAFF. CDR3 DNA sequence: TGCAGCGTTGAAAAGGGGGAAGGGGACACTGAAGCTTTCTTT.

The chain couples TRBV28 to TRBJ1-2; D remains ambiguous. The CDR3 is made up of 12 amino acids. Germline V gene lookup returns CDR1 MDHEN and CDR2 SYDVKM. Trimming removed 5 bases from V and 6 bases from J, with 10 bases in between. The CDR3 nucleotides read TGTGCCAGCAGTACGGACGGGGATGGCTACACCTTC. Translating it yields CASSTDGDGYTF.